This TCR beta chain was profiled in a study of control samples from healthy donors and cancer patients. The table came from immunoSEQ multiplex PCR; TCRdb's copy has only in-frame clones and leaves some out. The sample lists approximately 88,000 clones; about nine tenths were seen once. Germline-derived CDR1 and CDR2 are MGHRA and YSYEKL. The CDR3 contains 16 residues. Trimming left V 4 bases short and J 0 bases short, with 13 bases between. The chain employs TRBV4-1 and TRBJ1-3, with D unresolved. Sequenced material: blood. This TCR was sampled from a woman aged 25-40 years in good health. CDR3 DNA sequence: TGCGCCAGCAGCCCCTCCCAGGACTCCTCTGGAAACACCATATATTTT. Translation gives CASSPSQDSSGNTIYF.